Following are 22 T cell receptor beta chains from one sample sequenced in a study of identical twins. TCRdb passed the 5' RACE reads through MiXCR, listing each CDR3 protein once. The sample records some 900,000 distinct CDR3 sequences, roughly 12% being singletons. These data were also reused for a study on yellow fever vaccine responses in identical twins.

The sample comprised PBMCs. These receptors originate from a woman between 18 and 29 years old in good health.

This clonotype was seen more than once but under ten times. V and J are TRBV10-3 and TRBJ1-2; perhaps TRBD1 as D (6 bases). V was shortened by 10 bases and J by 5 bases, with 14 bases between the two germline ends. The CDR3 contains 12 residues. Germline V lookup: CDR1 ENHRY, CDR2 SYGVKD. The CDR3 DNA reads as TGTGCCACCCGGGACACGCAATATGGCTACACCTTC. This codes for CATRDTQYGYTF.

This clonotype came up a few times. The V call is TRBV10-2, the J call TRBJ2-7; TRBD1 might be the D (5 bases). Germline-derived CDR1 and CDR2 are WSHSY and SAAADI. The CDR3 consists of 15 residues. V dropped 2 bases and J dropped 2 bases, with 13 bases sitting between them. CDR3 nucleotide sequence: TGCGCCAGCAGTGAGATTGTCAGGGTTCCCTACGAGCAGTACTTC. This encodes CASSEIVRVPYEQYF.

The chain couples TRBV5-1 to TRBJ1-2; 7 bases fit TRBD1. Germline CDR1 reads SGHRS; CDR2 reads YFSETQ. The V gene end was trimmed by 2 bases and the J gene end by 5 bases; junction bases not matched to a gene: 9. This CDR3 contains 15 residues. The CDR3 is CASSFGDRDTYGYTF. CDR3 DNA sequence: TGCGCCAGCAGCTTTGGGGACAGAGATACATATGGCTACACCTTC.

This chain uses TRBV5-1 with TRBJ1-2; 7 bases are shared with TRBD1. Germline loops: CDR1 SGHRS, CDR2 YFSETQ. CDR3 length: 13 amino acids. V was clipped by 10 bases and J by 2 bases; unmatched bases: 8. The CDR3 region has the DNA TGCGCCTGGAGACAGGGTGCAAACTATGGCTACACCTTC. Translated: CAWRQGANYGYTF. The entire variable domain, with the rest obtained from reference TRBV5-1 and TRBJ1-2, is as follows: KAGVTQTPRYLIKTRGQQVTLSCSPISGHRSVSWYQQTPGQGLQFLFEYFSETQRNKGNFPGRFSGRQFSNSRSEMNVSTLELGDSALYLCAWRQGANYGYTFGSGTRLTVV.

This chain connects TRBV2 to TRBJ2-3; 7 bases align to TRBD2. Per the germline V gene, CDR1 is SNHLY and CDR2 is FYNNEI. V dropped 11 bases and J dropped 5; count of bases not matched to a gene: 4. The CDR3 consists of 11 residues. CDR3 nucleotide sequence: TGTGCCGCGGGCGGGGGAGATACGCAGTATTTT. This translates into CAAGGGDTQYF.

This clonotype was counted ten times or more. The chain has TRBV6-5 and TRBJ2-2; D gene unclear. Trimming shortened V by 0 bases and J by 5 bases, and 10 bases separated the two germline ends. Germline V gene data show CDR1 as MNHEY and CDR2 as SVGAGI. The CDR3 is made up of 15 amino acids. This CDR3 reads CASSYSGRQTGELFF. In nucleotides, the CDR3 is TGTGCCAGCAGTTACTCCGGCAGGCAGACCGGGGAGCTGTTTTTT.

This chain links TRBV28 with TRBJ1-4; D gene unclear. Germline assignment: CDR1 MDHEN and CDR2 SYDVKM. V dropped 2 bases and J dropped 5 bases, with 12 bases sitting between them. The length of the CDR3 is 15 residues. The CDR3 nucleotides read TGTGCCAGCAGTTTAACGGTACAGTTCAATGAAAAACTGTTTTTT. Translating it yields CASSLTVQFNEKLFF.

This clonotype appeared a few times. V is TRBV29-1 and J is TRBJ1-1; 9 bases line up with TRBD1. V shed 7 bases and J 4 bases; nucleotides not matched to a gene: 4. This CDR3 spans 12 amino acids. Germline V gives CDR1 SQVTM, CDR2 ANQGSEA. The CDR3 reads CSGDRGGTEAFF. DNA for the CDR3: TGCAGCGGTGACAGGGGGGGCACTGAAGCTTTCTTT. The full variable domain, its missing parts supplied by reference TRBV29-1 and TRBJ1-1, is SAVISQKPSRDICQRGTSLTIQCQVDSQVTMMFWYRQQPGQSLTLIATANQGSEATYESGFVIDKFPISRPNLTFSTLTVSNMSPEDSSIYLCSGDRGGTEAFFGQGTRLTVV.

At least ten counts were recorded for this clonotype. The chain employs TRBV5-1 and TRBJ2-3; 10 nucleotides align to TRBD1. There are 16 residues in the CDR3. With 4 bases clipped from V and 2 bases from J, the junction kept 7 bases outside the gene matches. CDR1 and CDR2 from the germline V gene are SGHRS and YFSETQ. Written as DNA, the CDR3 is TGCGCCAGCAGCAAGCGGGACAGGGGTCCCACAGATACGCAGTATTTT. This encodes CASSKRDRGPTDTQYF.

This clonotype was observed a handful of times. Written as DNA, the CDR3 is TGTGCCAGCAGTACCAGGGTGTCGGGGGAGCTGTTTTTT. Its translation: CASSTRVSGELFF. J is TRBJ2-2 and V is TRBV6-1, with D possibly TRBD1 on 5 matching bases. The V end lost 5 bases, the J end lost 8 bases, and 12 bases lay between the germline ends. Germline V CDR1 and CDR2: MNHNS, SASEGT. The CDR3 runs 13 residues.

The chain recombines TRBV2 with TRBJ2-7; TRBD1 is a possible D gene (5 bases). V dropped 5 bases and J dropped 6 bases, with 14 bases sitting between them. The length of the CDR3 is 13 residues. Germline CDR1 SNHLY, CDR2 FYNNEI. CDR3 DNA: TGTGCCAGCAGTACCCACCTGACAGTCGAGCAGTACGTC. Its translation: CASSTHLTVEQYV.

This chain joins TRBV28 and TRBJ2-7; 8 nucleotides match TRBD2. The CDR3 sequence is 14 residues long. Unmatched junction bases numbered 10, after V lost 8 bases and J lost 4 bases. Germline lookup yields CDR1 MDHEN and CDR2 SYDVKM. The CDR3 loop reads CASSNSGIAYEQYF. Here the CDR3 DNA reads TGTGCCAGCTCGAATAGCGGGATCGCTTACGAGCAGTACTTC.

The rearrangement uses TRBV7-6 and TRBJ2-7; D may match TRBD1 or TRBD2 (5 bases each). CDR3 length: 15 residues. Trimming took 1 base from V and 3 from J, leaving 13 bases between them. The germline CDR1 and CDR2 sequences are SGHVS and FNYEAQ. CDR3 sequence reads: CASSLGQGDYYEQYV. As DNA, the CDR3 is TGTGCCAGCAGCTTAGGCCAGGGAGATTACTACGAGCAGTACGTC.

The chain couples TRBV12-3 or TRBV12-4 to TRBJ2-1; possible D gene TRBD2, 5 bases. CDR3 length: 15 amino acids. V was pared by 6 bases and J by 2 bases, with 14 bases between. The CDR3 DNA sequence: TGTGCCAGCAGGACGGGATACGGGGCCTACAATGAGCAGTTCTTC. Translated: CASRTGYGAYNEQFF.

V usage is TRBV9 and J usage is TRBJ2-1, with a weak D call TRBD2 (6 bases). CDR3 length equals 14 residues. CDR1 is SGDLS and CDR2 is YYNGEE in the germline V gene. The V gene lost 0 bases and the J gene lost 10 bases, with 14 bases spanning the gap. The CDR3 region has the DNA TGTGCCAGCAGCGTAGGGGGATTGGGGGGAGAGCAGTTCTTC. Residues: CASSVGGLGGEQFF.

J is TRBJ2-1 and V is TRBV4-2, with 12 bases identical to TRBD2. V was clipped by 4 bases and J by 0 bases; unmatched bases: 22. Germline V gene data show CDR1 as LGHNA and CDR2 as YNFKEQ. This CDR3 comprises 23 residues. The CDR3 loop is CASSLRRTTGTSGYGSSYNEQFF. CDR3 nucleotides: TGTGCCAGCAGCCTAAGGCGAACTACCGGGACTAGCGGGTATGGGAGCTCCTACAATGAGCAGTTCTTC.

This clonotype appeared many times. The CDR3 DNA is TGCAGTGCTAGAGAAGAACAGGGGGCCCGTGGCTACACCTTC. This codes for CSAREEQGARGYTF. The rearrangement links TRBV20-1 to TRBJ1-2, with 9 bases that match TRBD1. The CDR3 contains 14 residues. V was pared by 0 bases and J by 7 bases, with 6 bases of the junction left unmatched. Germline V gene sequence: CDR1 DFQATT, CDR2 SNEGSKA (reference sequence).

V and J are TRBV4-1 and TRBJ2-2; 7 bases are shared with TRBD2. There are 18 residues in the CDR3. Germline values: CDR1 MGHRA, CDR2 YSYEKL. V trimming: 4 bases; J trimming: 5 bases; junction bases outside the gene matches: 16. In nucleotides, the CDR3 is TGCGCCAGCAGCCCTCTCGTGGCTAGCGGAGCAAAGACCGGGGAGCTGTTTTTT. It specifies CASSPLVASGAKTGELFF.

The sample holds a few counts of this clonotype. The genes are TRBV19 and TRBJ2-6; D remains ambiguous. Germline CDR1 reads LNHDA; CDR2 reads SQIVND (reference sequence). The CDR3 has 13 residues. The ends were cut back, 8 bases at V and 0 bases at J, with 5 bases in the middle. In nucleotides, the CDR3 is TGTGCCAGTGAAAGCTCTGGGGCCAACGTCCTGACTTTC. The encoded protein is CASESSGANVLTF.

Ten or more counts support this clonotype. The chain links TRBV20-1 to TRBJ2-1; maybe TRBD2 (6 bases). V lost 6 bases, J lost 14 bases, and 17 bases lay in between. Germline V gene sequence: CDR1 DFQATT, CDR2 SNEGSKA (reference sequence). CDR3 length: 11 amino acids. CDR3 in amino acids: CSAASTWGEFF. Here the CDR3 DNA reads TGCAGTGCCGCATCAACTTGGGGGGAGTTCTTC.

This clonotype was counted a few times. This chain uses TRBV6-5 with TRBJ2-1; no reliable D call. The CDR3 totals 16 residues. The ends were cut back, 2 bases at V and 2 bases at J, with 13 bases in the middle. Germline-derived CDR1 and CDR2 are MNHEY and SVGAGI. The CDR3 loop is CASSYLPLSPYNEQFF. The CDR3 region has the DNA TGTGCCAGCAGTTACCTCCCACTAAGCCCCTACAATGAGCAGTTCTTC.

This clonotype was picked up many times. The CDR3 loop is CASSTTGTRNEQFF. Here the CDR3 DNA reads TGCGCCAGCAGCACCACCGGGACGAGGAATGAGCAGTTCTTC. The chain has TRBV5-1 and TRBJ2-1; the D call may be TRBD1 or TRBD2 (5 bases each). The length of the CDR3 is 14 residues. Germline lookup yields CDR1 SGHRS and CDR2 YFSETQ. Trimming left V 4 bases short and J 7 bases short, with 15 bases between. Full variable domain (remainder filled in from reference TRBV5-1 and TRBJ2-1): KAGVTQTPRYLIKTRGQQVTLSCSPISGHRSVSWYQQTPGQGLQFLFEYFSETQRNKGNFPGRFSGRQFSNSRSEMNVSTLELGDSALYLCASSTTGTRNEQFFGPGTRLTVL.